These T cell receptor beta chains were read from a single sample in a study of human T cells and chemical hapten exposure. A single record per CDR3 protein comes from TCRdb applying MiXCR to the RACE reads. The sample includes just under 350,000 distinct CDR3 sequences, about 7% of them seen just once. Sequenced here: whole blood, sampled in connection with sensitization to the hapten diphenylcyclopropenone (DPC). The receptors shown here come from a woman between 18 and 29 years old with alopecia areata. Some clones in this sample may be carry-over from other donors' samples. CDR3s include the opening cysteine and the closing phenylalanine or tryptophan. Each record gives: J gene, D gene, V gene, clone size, CDR3 protein, CDR3 DNA. A D gene is named only where the DNA matches it firmly. The size field is filled for only some rows; it gives once, few, many or a size class.

J gene: TRBJ1-6; D gene: -; V gene: TRBV7-9; clone size: -; CDR3 protein: CASSLNPEHSPLHF; CDR3 DNA: TGTGCCAGCAGCTTGAACCCCGAGCACTCACCCCTCCACTTT
J gene: TRBJ2-1; D gene: TRBD2; V gene: TRBV9; clone size: few; CDR3 protein: CASSVTPGGARGGNEQFF; CDR3 DNA: TGTGCCAGCAGCGTGACCCCGGGGGGGGCGCGAGGGGGGAATGAGCAGTTCTTC
J gene: TRBJ2-1; D gene: -; V gene: TRBV29-1; clone size: many; CDR3 protein: CSGQSGGPNEQFF; CDR3 DNA: TGCAGCGGACAGAGCGGCGGGCCCAATGAGCAGTTCTTC
J gene: TRBJ1-1; D gene: -; V gene: TRBV11-1; clone size: few; CDR3 protein: CASSPRVYTEAFF; CDR3 DNA: TGTGCCAGCAGCCCGAGGGTTTACACTGAAGCTTTCTTT
J gene: TRBJ2-1; D gene: TRBD1; V gene: TRBV12-3/TRBV12-4; clone size: many; CDR3 protein: CASSFGDRGSYNEQFF; CDR3 DNA: TGTGCCAGCAGTTTTGGGGACAGGGGATCCTACAATGAGCAGTTCTTC
J gene: TRBJ1-1; D gene: -; V gene: TRBV20-1; clone size: many; CDR3 protein: CSAREVNTEAFF; CDR3 DNA: TGCAGTGCTAGAGAGGTTAACACTGAAGCTTTCTTT
J gene: TRBJ1-1; D gene: TRBD1; V gene: TRBV5-7; clone size: -; CDR3 protein: CASSSIYHLDRGNTEAFF; CDR3 DNA: TGTGCCAGCAGCTCGATCTATCACCTTGACAGGGGGAACACTGAAGCTTTCTTT
J gene: TRBJ1-1; D gene: TRBD1; V gene: TRBV5-6; clone size: few; CDR3 protein: CASSLGMTGRITEAFF; CDR3 DNA: TGTGCCAGCAGCTTGGGAATGACAGGGAGGATCACTGAAGCTTTCTTT
J gene: TRBJ1-5; D gene: -; V gene: TRBV6-2/TRBV6-3; clone size: few; CDR3 protein: CASSRQYQPQHF; CDR3 DNA: TGTGCCAGCAGTCGACAGTATCAGCCCCAGCATTTT
J gene: TRBJ1-1; D gene: -; V gene: TRBV21-1; clone size: few; CDR3 protein: CASSKASTGKSSTEAFF; CDR3 DNA: TGTGCCAGCAGCAAAGCGTCCACAGGAAAATCGAGCACTGAAGCTTTCTTT
J gene: TRBJ1-1; D gene: -; V gene: TRBV5-6; clone size: many; CDR3 protein: CASSLLPSDTEAFF; CDR3 DNA: TGTGCCAGCAGCTTGCTCCCCTCGGACACTGAAGCTTTCTTT
J gene: TRBJ2-3; D gene: -; V gene: TRBV5-1; clone size: many; CDR3 protein: CASSYEGDPDDTQYF; CDR3 DNA: TGCGCCAGCAGCTATGAGGGAGACCCCGACGATACGCAGTATTTT
J gene: TRBJ2-3; D gene: -; V gene: TRBV20-1; clone size: -; CDR3 protein: CSARGHSTDTQYF; CDR3 DNA: TGCAGTGCTAGAGGGCATAGCACAGATACGCAGTATTTT
J gene: TRBJ1-1; D gene: -; V gene: TRBV28; clone size: -; CDR3 protein: CASSLSTEEAFF; CDR3 DNA: TGTGCCAGCAGTTTATCGACGGAGGAAGCTTTCTTT
J gene: TRBJ2-7; D gene: TRBD1; V gene: TRBV29-1; clone size: -; CDR3 protein: CSGGGGTGSNEQYF; CDR3 DNA: TGCAGCGGGGGCGGCGGGACAGGGAGCAACGAGCAGTACTTC
J gene: TRBJ2-6; D gene: -; V gene: TRBV4-1; clone size: many; CDR3 protein: CASSQDDGSGANVLTF; CDR3 DNA: TGCGCCAGCAGCCAAGATGACGGTTCTGGGGCCAACGTCCTGACTTTC
J gene: TRBJ1-5; D gene: TRBD1; V gene: TRBV4-3; clone size: few; CDR3 protein: CASSRTGANQPQHF; CDR3 DNA: TGCGCCAGCAGCCGGACAGGGGCGAATCAGCCCCAGCATTTT
J gene: TRBJ2-1; D gene: -; V gene: TRBV6-5; clone size: many; CDR3 protein: CASSRDNHNEQFF; CDR3 DNA: TGTGCCAGCAGTAGGGACAACCACAATGAGCAGTTCTTC
J gene: TRBJ1-1; D gene: -; V gene: TRBV4-3; clone size: few; CDR3 protein: CASSPAGGVGTEAFF; CDR3 DNA: TGCGCCAGCAGCCCAGCGGGGGGGGTAGGCACTGAAGCTTTCTTT
J gene: TRBJ2-2; D gene: -; V gene: TRBV5-6; clone size: few; CDR3 protein: CASSLMLGNTGELFF; CDR3 DNA: TGTGCCAGCAGCTTGATGCTGGGGAACACCGGGGAGCTGTTTTTT
J gene: TRBJ1-2; D gene: -; V gene: TRBV3-1; clone size: -; CDR3 protein: CASSRYDRIGYTF; CDR3 DNA: TGTGCCAGCAGCCGGTATGACAGGATTGGCTACACCTTC
J gene: TRBJ2-2; D gene: -; V gene: TRBV5-1; clone size: few; CDR3 protein: CASSLAWGRTTGELFF; CDR3 DNA: TGCGCCAGCAGCTTGGCCTGGGGGCGCACCACCGGGGAGCTGTTTTTT
J gene: TRBJ2-4; D gene: -; V gene: TRBV7-9; clone size: -; CDR3 protein: CASSSPGTKNIQYF; CDR3 DNA: TGTGCCAGCAGCTCCCCGGGAACCAAAAACATTCAGTACTTC
J gene: TRBJ1-4; D gene: -; V gene: TRBV15; clone size: few; CDR3 protein: CATRTGSNEKLFF; CDR3 DNA: TGTGCCACCCGCACAGGGAGTAATGAAAAACTGTTTTTT
J gene: TRBJ2-2; D gene: -; V gene: TRBV2; clone size: -; CDR3 protein: CASSERHRDTGELFF; CDR3 DNA: TGTGCCAGCAGTGAAAGGCATAGGGACACCGGGGAGCTGTTTTTT
J gene: TRBJ1-4; D gene: TRBD1; V gene: TRBV29-1; clone size: -; CDR3 protein: CSGSTGGTNEKLFF; CDR3 DNA: TGCAGCGGATCGACAGGGGGAACTAATGAAAAACTGTTTTTT
J gene: TRBJ2-1; D gene: TRBD2; V gene: TRBV7-2; clone size: few; CDR3 protein: CASSRGLAGGQNEQFF; CDR3 DNA: TGTGCCAGCAGCCGGGGACTAGCGGGGGGGCAGAATGAGCAGTTCTTC
J gene: TRBJ1-1; D gene: TRBD1; V gene: TRBV5-1; clone size: -; CDR3 protein: CASSVGQGLAEAFF; CDR3 DNA: TGCGCCAGCAGCGTAGGACAGGGTTTGGCTGAAGCTTTCTTT
J gene: TRBJ1-2; D gene: -; V gene: TRBV15; clone size: few; CDR3 protein: CATSRGGDYGYTF; CDR3 DNA: TGTGCCACCAGCAGAGGAGGGGATTATGGCTACACCTTC
J gene: TRBJ2-3; D gene: TRBD2; V gene: TRBV20-1; clone size: many; CDR3 protein: CSAHSQRGEANTQYF; CDR3 DNA: TGCAGTGCTCACTCGCAGCGGGGGGAGGCAAATACGCAGTATTTT
J gene: TRBJ2-3; D gene: -; V gene: TRBV4-3; clone size: few; CDR3 protein: CASSQDPGTSDTQYF; CDR3 DNA: TGCGCCAGCAGCCAAGATCCAGGGACGTCAGATACGCAGTATTTT
J gene: TRBJ2-5; D gene: TRBD2; V gene: TRBV6-6; clone size: -; CDR3 protein: CASSYLLAGIQETQYF; CDR3 DNA: TGTGCCAGCAGTTACTTGCTAGCGGGAATACAAGAGACCCAGTACTTC
J gene: TRBJ1-4; D gene: TRBD1; V gene: TRBV12-3/TRBV12-4; clone size: many; CDR3 protein: CASAGGVGEKLFF; CDR3 DNA: TGTGCCAGCGCAGGGGGCGTCGGTGAAAAACTGTTTTTT
J gene: TRBJ2-3; D gene: TRBD1; V gene: TRBV5-6; clone size: few; CDR3 protein: CASSWDRGISDTQYF; CDR3 DNA: TGTGCCAGCAGCTGGGACAGGGGTATCTCAGATACGCAGTATTTT
J gene: TRBJ2-5; D gene: -; V gene: TRBV28; clone size: few; CDR3 protein: CASSQNPQRQETQYF; CDR3 DNA: TGTGCCAGCAGCCAAAACCCCCAGCGGCAAGAGACCCAGTACTTC
J gene: TRBJ2-3; D gene: TRBD2; V gene: TRBV6-5; clone size: few; CDR3 protein: CASSHNGGNTDTQYF; CDR3 DNA: TGTGCCAGCAGCCACAACGGGGGGAACACAGATACGCAGTATTTT
J gene: TRBJ2-3; D gene: TRBD2; V gene: TRBV7-2; clone size: -; CDR3 protein: CASSLRRGYRTDTQYF; CDR3 DNA: TGTGCCAGCAGCCTTCGGCGGGGGTATCGCACAGATACGCAGTATTTT
J gene: TRBJ2-1; D gene: -; V gene: TRBV18; clone size: many; CDR3 protein: CASSPSGAYNEQFF; CDR3 DNA: TGTGCCAGCTCACCCTCCGGGGCGTACAATGAGCAGTTCTTC
J gene: TRBJ2-6; D gene: -; V gene: TRBV5-6; clone size: few; CDR3 protein: CASNAIGAGANVLTF; CDR3 DNA: TGTGCCAGCAACGCTATAGGGGCTGGGGCCAACGTCCTGACTTTC
J gene: TRBJ2-6; D gene: -; V gene: TRBV6-2/TRBV6-3; clone size: -; CDR3 protein: CASGYRGSGANVLTF; CDR3 DNA: TGTGCCAGCGGTTATCGAGGGTCGGGGGCCAACGTCCTGACTTTC
J gene: TRBJ2-1; D gene: -; V gene: TRBV18; clone size: -; CDR3 protein: CASSSDGPGMSSYNEQFF; CDR3 DNA: TGTGCCAGCTCTTCGGACGGGCCTGGCATGAGCTCCTACAATGAGCAGTTCTTC
J gene: TRBJ2-3; D gene: TRBD2; V gene: TRBV7-2; clone size: few; CDR3 protein: CASSLAGGSDTQYF; CDR3 DNA: TGTGCCAGCAGCCTAGCGGGGGGTTCTGATACGCAGTATTTT
J gene: TRBJ1-1; D gene: -; V gene: TRBV3-1; clone size: -; CDR3 protein: CASSRSFGDTEAFF; CDR3 DNA: TGTGCCAGCAGCCGAAGTTTCGGAGACACTGAAGCTTTCTTT
J gene: TRBJ2-3; D gene: TRBD2; V gene: TRBV7-2; clone size: few; CDR3 protein: CASSLVGLAGGLTDTQYF; CDR3 DNA: TGTGCCAGCAGCTTAGTCGGACTAGCGGGGGGACTCACAGATACGCAGTATTTT
J gene: TRBJ1-1; D gene: -; V gene: TRBV12-3/TRBV12-4; clone size: few; CDR3 protein: CASSPWRDTEAFF; CDR3 DNA: TGTGCCAGCAGCCCTTGGAGGGACACTGAAGCTTTCTTT
J gene: TRBJ2-3; D gene: TRBD2; V gene: TRBV28; clone size: few; CDR3 protein: CASSAPGLASRKYF; CDR3 DNA: TGTGCCAGCAGTGCCCCGGGACTAGCTAGTAGGAAGTATTTT
J gene: TRBJ2-5; D gene: -; V gene: TRBV10-3; clone size: -; CDR3 protein: CAISDWGGPSKETQYF; CDR3 DNA: TGTGCCATCAGTGACTGGGGGGGCCCCTCAAAAGAGACCCAGTACTTC
J gene: TRBJ2-6; D gene: -; V gene: TRBV11-1; clone size: -; CDR3 protein: CASTPWESGANVLTF; CDR3 DNA: TGTGCCAGCACTCCCTGGGAGTCTGGGGCCAACGTCCTGACTTTC
J gene: TRBJ2-1; D gene: -; V gene: TRBV12-5; clone size: many; CDR3 protein: CASGWGVFGGNEQFF; CDR3 DNA: TGTGCTAGTGGCTGGGGGGTGTTTGGAGGCAATGAGCAGTTCTTC
J gene: TRBJ1-3; D gene: TRBD1; V gene: TRBV10-3; clone size: -; CDR3 protein: CAISDFDRAGNTIYF; CDR3 DNA: TGTGCCATCAGTGACTTTGACAGGGCTGGAAACACCATATATTTT
J gene: TRBJ1-2; D gene: -; V gene: TRBV28; clone size: few; CDR3 protein: CASSRDIYGYTF; CDR3 DNA: TGTGCCAGCAGTCGGGACATCTATGGCTACACCTTC
J gene: TRBJ2-3; D gene: -; V gene: TRBV27; clone size: few; CDR3 protein: CATQSRRHTDTQYF; CDR3 DNA: TGTGCCACACAGAGCCGAAGACACACAGATACGCAGTATTTT